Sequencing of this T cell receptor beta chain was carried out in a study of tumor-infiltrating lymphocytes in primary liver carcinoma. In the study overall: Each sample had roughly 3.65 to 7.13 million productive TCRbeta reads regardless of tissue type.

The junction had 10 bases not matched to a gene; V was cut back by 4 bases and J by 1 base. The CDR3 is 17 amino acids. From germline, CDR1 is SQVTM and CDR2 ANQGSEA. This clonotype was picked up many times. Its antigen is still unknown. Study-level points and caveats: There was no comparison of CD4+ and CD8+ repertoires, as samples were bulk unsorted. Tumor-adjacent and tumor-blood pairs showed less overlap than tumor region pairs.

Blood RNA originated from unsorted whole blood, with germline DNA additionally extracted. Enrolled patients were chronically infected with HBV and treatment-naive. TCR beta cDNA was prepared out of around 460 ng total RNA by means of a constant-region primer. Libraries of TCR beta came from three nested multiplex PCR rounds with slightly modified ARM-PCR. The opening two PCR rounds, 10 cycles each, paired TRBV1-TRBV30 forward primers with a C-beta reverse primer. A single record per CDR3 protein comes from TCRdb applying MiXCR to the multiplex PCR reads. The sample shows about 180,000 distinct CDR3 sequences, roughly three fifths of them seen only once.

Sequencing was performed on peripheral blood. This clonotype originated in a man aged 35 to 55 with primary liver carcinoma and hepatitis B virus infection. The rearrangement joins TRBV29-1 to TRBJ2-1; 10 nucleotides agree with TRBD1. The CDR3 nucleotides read TGCAGCGTTGCCCCTCGACAGGGGGCGAGGTCCTACAATGAGCAGTTCTTC. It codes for CSVAPRQGARSYNEQFF.